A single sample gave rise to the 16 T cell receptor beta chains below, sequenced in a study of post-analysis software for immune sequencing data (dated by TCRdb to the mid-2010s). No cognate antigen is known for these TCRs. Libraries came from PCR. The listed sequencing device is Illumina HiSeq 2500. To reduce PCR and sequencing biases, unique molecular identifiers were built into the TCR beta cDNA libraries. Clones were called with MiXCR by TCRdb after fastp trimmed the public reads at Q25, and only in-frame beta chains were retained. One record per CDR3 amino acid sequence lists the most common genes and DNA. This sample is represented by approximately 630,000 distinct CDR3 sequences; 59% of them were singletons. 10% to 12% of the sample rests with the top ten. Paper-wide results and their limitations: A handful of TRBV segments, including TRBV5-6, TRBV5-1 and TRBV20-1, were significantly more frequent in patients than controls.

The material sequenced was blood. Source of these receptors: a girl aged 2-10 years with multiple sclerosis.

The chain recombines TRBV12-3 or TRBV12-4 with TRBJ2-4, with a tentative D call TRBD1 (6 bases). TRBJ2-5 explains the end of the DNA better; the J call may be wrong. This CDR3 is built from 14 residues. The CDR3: CASSSTGSRETQYF. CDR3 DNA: TGTGCCAGCAGTTCTACAGGGTCACGGGAGACCCAGTACTTC.

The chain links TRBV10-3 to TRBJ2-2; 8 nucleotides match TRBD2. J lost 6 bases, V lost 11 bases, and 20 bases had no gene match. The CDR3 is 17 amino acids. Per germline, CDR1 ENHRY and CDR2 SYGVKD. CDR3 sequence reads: CAAGRSGSISNAGELFF. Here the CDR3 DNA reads TGTGCCGCCGGTAGGAGCGGGAGTATTTCTAACGCCGGGGAGCTGTTTTTT.

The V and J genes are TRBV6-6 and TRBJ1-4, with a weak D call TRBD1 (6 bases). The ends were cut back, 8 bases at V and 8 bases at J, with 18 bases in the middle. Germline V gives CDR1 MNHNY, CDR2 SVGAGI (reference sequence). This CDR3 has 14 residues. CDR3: CASGDGGLREKLFF. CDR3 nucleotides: TGTGCCAGCGGCGACGGGGGGCTAAGGGAAAAACTGTTTTTT.

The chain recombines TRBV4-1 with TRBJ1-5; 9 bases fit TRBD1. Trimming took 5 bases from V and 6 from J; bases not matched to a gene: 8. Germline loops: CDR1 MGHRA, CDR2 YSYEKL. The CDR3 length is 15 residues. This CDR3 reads CASSSRDREGQPQHF. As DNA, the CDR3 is TGCGCCAGCAGCTCCCGGGACAGGGAGGGTCAGCCCCAGCATTTT.

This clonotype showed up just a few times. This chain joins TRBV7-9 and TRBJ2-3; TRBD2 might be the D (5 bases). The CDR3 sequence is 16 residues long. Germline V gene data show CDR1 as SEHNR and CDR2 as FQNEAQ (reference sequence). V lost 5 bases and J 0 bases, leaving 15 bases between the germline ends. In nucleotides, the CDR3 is TGTGCCAGCAGCCAACTGACTACCACTAGCACAGATACGCAGTATTTT. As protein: CASSQLTTTSTDTQYF. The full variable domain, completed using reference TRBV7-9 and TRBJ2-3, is DTGVSQNPRHKITKRGQNVTFRCDPISEHNRLYWYRQTLGQGPEFLTYFQNEAQLEKSRLLSDRFSAERPKGSFSTLEIQRTEQGDSAMYLCASSQLTTTSTDTQYFGPGTRLTVL.

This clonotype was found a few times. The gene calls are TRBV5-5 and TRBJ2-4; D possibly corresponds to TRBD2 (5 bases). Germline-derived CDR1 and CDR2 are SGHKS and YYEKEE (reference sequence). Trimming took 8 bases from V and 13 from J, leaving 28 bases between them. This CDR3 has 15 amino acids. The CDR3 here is CASAKAASPSNEQYF. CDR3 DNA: TGTGCCAGTGCCAAAGCGGCCTCCCCTAGCAATGAGCAGTACTTC.

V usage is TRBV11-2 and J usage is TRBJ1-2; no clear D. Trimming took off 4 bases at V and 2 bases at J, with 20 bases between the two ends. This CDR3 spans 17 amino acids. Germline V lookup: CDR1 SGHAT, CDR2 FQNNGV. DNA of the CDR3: TGTGCCAGCAGCTCCCCGAAGTTTAGCATTAAAAACTATGGCTACACCTTC. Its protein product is CASSSPKFSIKNYGYTF.

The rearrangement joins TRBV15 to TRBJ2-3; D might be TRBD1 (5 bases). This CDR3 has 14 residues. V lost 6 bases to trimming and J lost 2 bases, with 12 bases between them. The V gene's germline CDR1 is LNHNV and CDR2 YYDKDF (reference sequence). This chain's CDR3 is CATRNGQSTDTQYF. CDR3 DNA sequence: TGTGCCACCAGGAATGGACAATCCACAGATACGCAGTATTTT.

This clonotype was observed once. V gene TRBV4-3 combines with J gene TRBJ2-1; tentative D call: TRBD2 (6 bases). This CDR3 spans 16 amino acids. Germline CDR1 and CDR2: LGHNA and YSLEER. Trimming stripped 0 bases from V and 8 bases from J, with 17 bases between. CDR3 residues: CASSQDRRRGFYEQFF. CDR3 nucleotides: TGCGCCAGCAGCCAAGATCGGCGCCGGGGGTTTTATGAGCAGTTCTTC.

The CDR3 bases are TGCAGCGTTGCGATGGGGGGGCGCAGGAATGAGCAGTTCTTC. It is translated as CSVAMGGRRNEQFF. The chain employs TRBV29-1 and TRBJ2-1, with D maybe TRBD2 (7 bases). The V gene's germline CDR1 is SQVTM and CDR2 ANQGSEA. The V gene lost 4 bases and the J gene lost 7 bases, with 17 bases spanning the gap. The CDR3 is 14 amino acids.

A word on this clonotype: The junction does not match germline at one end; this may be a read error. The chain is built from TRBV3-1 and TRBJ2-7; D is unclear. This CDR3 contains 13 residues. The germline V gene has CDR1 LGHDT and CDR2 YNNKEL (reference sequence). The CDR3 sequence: CANSQDVPYEQYF. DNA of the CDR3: TGTGCCAACAGCCAAGATGTGCCCTACGAGCAGTACTTC.

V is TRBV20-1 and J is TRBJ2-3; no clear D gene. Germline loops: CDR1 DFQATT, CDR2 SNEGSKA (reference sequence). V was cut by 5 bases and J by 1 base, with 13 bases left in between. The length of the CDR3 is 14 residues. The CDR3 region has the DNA TGCAGTGCTTCCCCGAAGGGCCGCACAGATACGCAGTATTTT. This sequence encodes CSASPKGRTDTQYF.

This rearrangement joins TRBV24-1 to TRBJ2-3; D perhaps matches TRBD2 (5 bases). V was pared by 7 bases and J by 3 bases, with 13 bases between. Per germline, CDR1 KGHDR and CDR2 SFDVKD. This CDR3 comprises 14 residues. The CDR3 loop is CATSSRGTTDTQYF. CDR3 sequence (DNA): TGTGCCACCAGCTCCCGGGGAACTACAGATACGCAGTATTTT.

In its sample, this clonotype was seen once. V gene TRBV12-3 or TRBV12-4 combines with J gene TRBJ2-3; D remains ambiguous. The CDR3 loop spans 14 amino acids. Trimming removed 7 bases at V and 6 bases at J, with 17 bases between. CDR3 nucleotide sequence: TGTGCCAGCAAAATCGACGGCTCCTACGATACGCAGTATTTT. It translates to CASKIDGSYDTQYF.

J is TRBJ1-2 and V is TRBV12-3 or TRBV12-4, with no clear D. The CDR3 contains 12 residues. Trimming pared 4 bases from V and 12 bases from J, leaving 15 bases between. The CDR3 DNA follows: TGTGCCAGCAGTTCTCAGGACGCCTTCCACACCTTC. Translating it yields CASSSQDAFHTF.

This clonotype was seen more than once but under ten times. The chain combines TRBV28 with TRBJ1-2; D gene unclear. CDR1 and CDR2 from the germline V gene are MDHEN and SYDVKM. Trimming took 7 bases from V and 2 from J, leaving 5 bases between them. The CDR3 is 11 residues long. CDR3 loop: CASMINYGYTF. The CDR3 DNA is TGTGCCAGCATGATCAACTATGGCTACACCTTC.